This is a list of T cell receptor beta chains from one sample in a study of shared clonotypes between healthy human individuals. This table comes from immunoSEQ multiplex PCR, and its TCRdb copy is limited to in-frame clones, with some not included. There are more than 2 million clones in the sample; 85% to 95% occur only once, and 0.13% lies in the top ten. Sequencing was done on a sample of naive CD4+ T cells sorted from blood. The receptors were sampled from a man aged 18 to 35 in good health. CDR3s include the opening cysteine and the closing phenylalanine or tryptophan. D genes are given only for firm matches. Clone size appears in some rows only: once, few, many, or a class for an expanded clone.

TRBV6-6	TRBJ2-7	TRBD1	NA	CASSYWTGVSYEQYF	TGTGCCAGCAGTTACTGGACAGGGGTATCCTACGAGCAGTACTTC
TRBV19	TRBJ1-2	TRBD1	NA	CASSTTGAGAYGYTF	TGTGCCAGTAGTACCACAGGGGCCGGCGCCTATGGCTACACCTTC
TRBV28	TRBJ1-5	TRBD1	NA	CASSFLGQGPQPQHF	TGTGCCAGCAGTTTCCTCGGACAGGGCCCACAGCCCCAGCATTTT
TRBV12-5	TRBJ2-3	NA	NA	CASGLIDTQYF	TGTGCTAGTGGTTTGATCGATACGCAGTATTTT
TRBV5-1	TRBJ2-3	NA	NA	CASSHSQGRADTQYF	TGCGCCAGCAGCCACTCACAGGGGAGGGCAGATACGCAGTATTTT
TRBV18	TRBJ2-7	NA	NA	CASSPPAGSNEQYF	TGTGCCAGCTCACCACCGGCTGGGAGTAACGAGCAGTACTTC
TRBV6-5	TRBJ2-4	NA	NA	CASSYSNIQYF	TGTGCCAGCAGTTACTCAAACATTCAGTACTTC
TRBV7-8	TRBJ1-1	NA	NA	CASSFLRVENTEAFF	TGTGCCAGCAGCTTTCTACGGGTGGAGAACACTGAAGCTTTCTTT
TRBV4-1	TRBJ2-2	TRBD2	NA	CASSQFGLAIFGELFF	TGCGCCAGCAGCCAATTTGGACTAGCGATATTCGGGGAGCTGTTTTTT
TRBV7-2	TRBJ2-7	NA	few	CASIGGLAAYF	TGTGCCAGCATCGGGGGACTTGCGGCGTACTTC
TRBV7-9	TRBJ2-5	NA	once	CASSSQARQETQYF	TGTGCCAGCAGCTCCCAGGCCCGACAAGAGACCCAGTACTTC
TRBV2	TRBJ2-1	TRBD1	NA	CASKGMLATGGRYNEQFF	TGTGCCAGCAAGGGCATGTTGGCAACAGGGGGACGCTACAATGAGCAGTTCTTC
TRBV9	TRBJ2-5	NA	NA	CASSVHTGRETQYF	TGTGCCAGCAGCGTCCATACTGGGCGGGAGACCCAGTACTTC
TRBV5-1	TRBJ1-4	TRBD1	once	CASSNGQGNEKLFF	TGCGCCAGCAGCAATGGACAGGGTAATGAAAAACTGTTTTTT
TRBV6-5	TRBJ2-7	NA	NA	CASSYGGSGPSYEQYF	TGTGCCAGCAGTTACGGTGGATCGGGACCCTCCTACGAGCAGTACTTC
TRBV10-1	TRBJ1-1	TRBD1	NA	CASSRDRGEAFF	TGCGCCAGCAGTAGGGACAGGGGTGAAGCTTTCTTT
TRBV19	TRBJ2-3	NA	few	CASSSGDTQYF	TGTGCCAGTAGTTCCGGAGATACGCAGTATTTT
TRBV6-6	TRBJ2-7	TRBD2	NA	CASSYSSGRTYEQYF	TGTGCCAGCAGTTACTCTAGCGGGAGGACCTACGAGCAGTACTTC
TRBV28	TRBJ1-1	NA	NA	CASRIPRQNTEAFF	TGTGCCAGCAGGATCCCCAGGCAGAACACTGAAGCTTTCTTT
TRBV5-1	TRBJ1-1	NA	once	CASSRFWVGNTEAFF	TGCGCCAGCAGCCGGTTCTGGGTTGGCAACACTGAAGCTTTCTTT
TRBV7-9	TRBJ1-6	NA	NA	CASSPTTQGGNSPLHF	TGTGCCAGCAGCCCAACTACCCAGGGCGGTAATTCACCCCTCCACTTT
TRBV13	TRBJ2-1	TRBD2	NA	CASSLVPKAGGYNEQFF	TGTGCCAGCAGCTTAGTACCCAAAGCGGGGGGCTACAATGAGCAGTTCTTC
TRBV27	TRBJ2-7	NA	NA	CASLLPTASYEQYF	TGTGCCAGCCTCCTTCCGACAGCCTCCTACGAGCAGTACTTC
TRBV5-1	TRBJ2-2	NA	NA	CASSLMSAANTGELFF	TGCGCCAGCAGCTTGATGTCCGCGGCGAACACCGGGGAGCTGTTTTTT